The 3 T cell receptor beta chains below all came from one sample that was sequenced in a study of cytomegalovirus exposure and HLA in healthy donors. This table comes from immunoSEQ multiplex PCR, and its TCRdb copy is limited to in-frame clones, with some not included. The sample comprises 55,000 to 75,000 clones, approximately 94% of which are singletons, and about 4.1% rests with the top ten. The sequencing input was PBMCs. All receptors come from a man aged 18 to 29 in good health and CMV-seropositive.

The chain carries TRBV5-4 and TRBJ1-2, with TRBD1 identical over 7 bases. J lost 5 bases, V lost 4 bases, and 8 bases had no gene match. CDR1 and CDR2 (germline): SGHNT, YYREEE (reference sequence). This CDR3 spans 14 amino acids. CDR3 protein: CASSPAGTDYGYTF. The CDR3 DNA reads as TGTGCCAGCAGCCCCGCCGGGACAGATTATGGCTACACCTTC.

V usage is TRBV6-1 and J usage is TRBJ1-2, with a weak D call TRBD1 (5 bases). V gave up 8 bases and J gave up 3 bases, with 13 bases separating them. Per germline, CDR1 MNHNS and CDR2 SASEGT. The CDR3 has 13 residues. CDR3 loop: CASSAGTDYGYTF. CDR3 DNA: TGTGCCAGCTCGGCGGGGACTGACTATGGCTACACCTTC.

V gene TRBV4-3 combines with J gene TRBJ1-4; D not resolved. The CDR3 consists of 13 residues. Looked up from germline, CDR1 is LGHNA and CDR2 is YSLEER. V lost 1 base, J lost 8 bases, and 8 bases lay in between. Written as DNA, the CDR3 is TGCGCCAGCAGCCAAGGTTCTTTCGAAAAACTGTTTTTT. Protein sequence: CASSQGSFEKLFF.